This note documents a single TCR beta chain sequence. Its antigen remains unidentified. The data are from a study of graft-versus-host responses after intestinal transplantation. General observations from the study: Marrow from the recipient contained GvH clones, some of which had appeared first in ileum or blood.

This CDR3 comprises 13 residues. Germline V gives CDR1 WNHNN, CDR2 SYGVQD (reference sequence). The V gene lost 5 bases and the J gene lost 6 bases, with 10 bases spanning the gap. The assay was immunoSEQ multiplex PCR, and TCRdb's table has in-frame clones only and misses some. Of 25,000 to 30,000 clones in the sample, around 90% were seen once. The J gene is TRBJ2-2, the V gene TRBV10-1; perhaps TRBD2 as D (5 bases). The sequencing used PBMCs, collected around 480 days after intestinal transplantation. The receptor was isolated from a human patient who received an intestinal transplant, so some T cells may come from the graft donor. CDR3 bases: TGCGCCAGCAGTCGGACTGCTGCCGGGGAGCTGTTTTTT. This translates into CASSRTAAGELFF.